The present T cell receptor beta chain was sequenced within a study of cytomegalovirus exposure and HLA in healthy donors. The PCR employed 60 Vbeta primers together with 13 Jbeta primers. Method: immunoSEQ multiplex PCR; TCRdb's copy keeps in-frame clones and lacks some. Of roughly 150,000 clones detected, about 64% appear once; the ten largest clones hold around 4%. CDR1 is GTSNPN and CDR2 is SVGIG in the germline V gene (reference sequence). V lost 0 bases, J lost 0 bases, and 11 bases lay in between. This CDR3 has 16 amino acids. This clone has a single count. Sequenced material: PBMCs. The chain joins TRBV30 to TRBJ1-4; unclear D gene. The sequence was obtained from a man in his 60s in good health and CMV-seronegative. Written as DNA, the CDR3 is TGTGCCTGGAGTGTCCCCTCCTATGCAACTAATGAAAAACTGTTTTTT. This codes for CAWSVPSYATNEKLFF.